The 18 T cell receptor beta chains reported below all come from one sample, sequenced in a study of T-cell memory formation after mild COVID-19. TCRdb reprocessed the 5' RACE reads with MiXCR, giving one entry per CDR3 protein. The sample lists approximately 190,000 distinct CDR3 sequences, approximately 20% occurring once. The specimen was PBMCs or a T cell subset sorted from them (not recorded which). Source of these receptors: an adult woman who had mild COVID-19 (a few samples of this study predate the infection). Cell type and time point are not known.

The chain links TRBV20-1 to TRBJ1-5; D is unclear. The CDR3 loop spans 16 amino acids. V gave up 6 bases and J gave up 0 bases, with 18 bases separating them. Looked up from germline, CDR1 is DFQATT and CDR2 is SNEGSKA (reference sequence). CDR3 sequence reads: CSAWREGAYSNQPQHF. The CDR3 region has the DNA TGCAGTGCCTGGAGGGAGGGAGCCTATAGCAATCAGCCCCAGCATTTT.

This clonotype was counted between two and nine times. This chain connects TRBV2 to TRBJ1-1; 11 bases map to TRBD1. CDR3 length: 19 residues. The junction had 13 bases not matched to a gene; V was cut back by 2 bases and J by 2 bases. The V gene's germline CDR1 is SNHLY and CDR2 FYNNEI. CDR3 DNA sequence: TGTGCCAGCAGTGAAAAAATGCCCTGGGACAGGGGGAAAAACACTGAAGCTTTCTTT. Encoded protein: CASSEKMPWDRGKNTEAFF.

As to this clonotype: The junction differs from germline at one of its ends, possibly a read error. The rearrangement links TRBV2 to TRBJ2-4; 7 bases match TRBD1. CDR1 is SNHLY and CDR2 is FYNNEI in the germline V gene. The CDR3 covers 11 residues. The CDR3 DNA sequence: TGTGCCAGCAGTGTCTTAGACAGGGTTTCCTTC. Its protein product is CASSVLDRVSF. The full variable domain, in which reference TRBV2 and TRBJ2-4 provide the parts outside the CDR3, is EPEVTQTPSHQVTQMGQEVILRCVPISNHLYFYWYRQILGQKVEFLVSFYNNEISEKSEIFDDQFSVERPDGSNFTLKIRSTKLEDSAMYFCASSVLDRVSFGAGTRLSVL.

The chain carries TRBV20-1 and TRBJ1-1; 12 nucleotides agree with TRBD1. This CDR3 comprises 18 residues. Germline CDR1 is DFQATT and CDR2 is SNEGSKA (reference sequence). Trimming cost V 3 bases and J 4 bases; bases outside gene matches: 15. The CDR3 reads CSASALGTGGVGGTEAFF. CDR3 nucleotides: TGCAGTGCTAGCGCTCTCGGGACAGGGGGCGTAGGGGGCACTGAAGCTTTCTTT.

This clonotype has only a few counts. The rearrangement uses TRBV3-1 and TRBJ2-7, with unresolved D. The germline V and J ends were trimmed by 8 bases and 2 bases, with 1 base remaining between them. Germline CDR1 and CDR2: LGHDT and YNNKEL (reference sequence). This CDR3 contains 9 residues. CDR3 amino acids: CASPYEQYF. The CDR3 DNA follows: TGTGCCAGCCCCTACGAGCAGTACTTC.

This clonotype turned up a few times. This sequence joins TRBV5-6 and TRBJ2-2; 13 positions agree with TRBD2. V lost 3 bases and J lost 4; bases outside the gene matches: 3. Germline V gene lookup returns CDR1 SGHDT and CDR2 YYEEEE. The CDR3 contains 16 residues. In DNA, the CDR3 is TGTGCCAGCAGCTGGGGACTAGCGGGGTCCACCGGGGAGCTGTTTTTT. Translating gives CASSWGLAGSTGELFF.

This clonotype occurred a few times. V gene TRBV12-3 or TRBV12-4 combines with J gene TRBJ1-1; D is uncertain. The CDR3 covers 11 residues. The ends were cut back, 10 bases at V and 1 base at J, with 7 bases in the middle. The CDR3 protein is CATYRNTEAFF. CDR3 DNA: TGTGCCACATACAGGAACACTGAAGCTTTCTTT.

The chain uses TRBV6-5 and TRBJ1-2; TRBD1 is a possible D gene (5 bases). The CDR3 extends over 12 amino acids. Trimming removed 2 bases at V and 4 bases at J, with 5 bases between. Germline V gene data show CDR1 as MNHEY and CDR2 as SVGAGI. CDR3 region: CASSYRGYGYTF. The CDR3 nucleotides read TGTGCCAGCAGTTACAGGGGCTATGGCTACACCTTC.

This clonotype was observed a handful of times. The CDR3 region is CASSKRERADTQYF. The DNA for the CDR3 is TGTGCCAGCAGTAAGCGGGAGCGGGCAGATACGCAGTATTTT. J is TRBJ2-3 and V is TRBV7-9; 8 bases line up with TRBD2. Trimming removed 6 bases from V and 4 bases from J; junction bases left unmatched: 6. Looked up from germline, CDR1 is SEHNR and CDR2 is FQNEAQ (reference sequence). The CDR3 contains 14 residues.

The chain has TRBV5-1 and TRBJ2-3, with TRBD2 identical over 9 bases. Trimming removed 4 bases from V and 1 base from J; junction bases left unmatched: 7. CDR1 and CDR2 from the germline V gene are SGHRS and YFSETQ. The CDR3 covers 16 residues. CDR3 amino acids: CASSPSIAGGTDTQYF. CDR3 DNA: TGCGCCAGCAGCCCCTCGATAGCGGGGGGCACAGATACGCAGTATTTT.

This clonotype turned up a few times. The rearrangement links TRBV7-2 to TRBJ1-1; TRBD1 is a possible D gene (5 bases). Germline V gene lookup returns CDR1 SGHTA and CDR2 FQGNSA. CDR3 length: 14 amino acids. V was trimmed by 5 bases and J by 1 base, leaving 11 bases between them. CDR3 sequence reads: CASSGAGGNTEAFF. As DNA, the CDR3 is TGTGCCAGCAGCGGGGCGGGTGGGAACACTGAAGCTTTCTTT.

The gene calls are TRBV20-1 and TRBJ2-3; TRBD2 aligns across 16 bases. Germline values: CDR1 DFQATT, CDR2 SNEGSKA (reference sequence). Trimming took 4 bases from V and 10 from J; bases not matched to a gene: 5. The CDR3 has 14 residues. This CDR3 is CSAIGTSGRGAQYF. The CDR3 DNA follows: TGCAGTGCTATCGGGACTAGCGGGAGGGGGGCGCAGTATTTT.

This clonotype was found a few times. This chain joins TRBV20-1 and TRBJ2-5; weak D call: TRBD1 (5 bases). Germline CDR1 reads DFQATT; CDR2 reads SNEGSKA (reference sequence). This CDR3 spans 12 amino acids. Trimming removed 3 bases from V and 5 bases from J, with 10 bases in between. The CDR3, as DNA: TGCAGTGCTAGGGGCAGGGCGGAGACCCAGTACTTC. As protein: CSARGRAETQYF.

This sequence joins TRBV20-1 and TRBJ2-3, with 8 bases fitting TRBD2. The CDR3 is made up of 15 amino acids. J lost 4 bases, V lost 6 bases, and 12 bases had no gene match. Germline-derived CDR1 and CDR2 are DFQATT and SNEGSKA (reference sequence). CDR3 region: CSADRGGLSSDTQYF. The DNA for the CDR3 is TGCAGTGCGGATCGGGGGGGCCTAAGTTCAGATACGCAGTATTTT.

This clonotype was detected many times. The gene calls are TRBV7-3 and TRBJ1-4; a weak D match, TRBD1 (6 bases). The V end was cut by 2 bases, the J end by 8 bases, with 9 bases between. This CDR3 comprises 13 residues. Germline assignment: CDR1 SGHTA and CDR2 FQGTGA. CDR3 region: CASSLGGGEKLFF. CDR3 nucleotides: TGTGCCAGCAGCTTAGGGGGCGGGGAAAAACTGTTTTTT.

The rearrangement joins TRBV3-1 to TRBJ1-2; no firm D call. Trimming removed 0 bases at V and 8 bases at J, with 13 bases between. Germline V CDR1 and CDR2: LGHDT, YNNKEL (reference sequence). This CDR3 comprises 14 residues. CDR3 amino acids: CASSQDGRSWGYTF. Here the CDR3 DNA reads TGTGCCAGCAGCCAAGACGGCAGGTCCTGGGGCTACACCTTC.

This clonotype showed up just a few times. The CDR3 sequence: CASSQKLTGELFF. The CDR3 nucleotides read TGTGCCAGCAGCCAAAAGTTAACCGGGGAGCTGTTTTTT. The genes are TRBV7-3 and TRBJ2-2; no clear D. CDR3 length: 13 residues. V shed 5 bases and J shed 5 bases, with 9 bases lying between them. The germline CDR1 and CDR2 sequences are SGHTA and FQGTGA.

This clonotype was detected a few times. The chain is built from TRBV6-5 and TRBJ2-3; perhaps TRBD2 as D (7 bases). The CDR3 loop spans 15 amino acids. Germline V CDR1 and CDR2: MNHEY, SVGAGI. V lost 4 bases and J lost 0, with 11 bases in between. The CDR3 nucleotides read TGTGCCAGCAGTTTGGGGGGGCTGAGCACAGATACGCAGTATTTT. Encoded protein: CASSLGGLSTDTQYF.